This TCR beta chain emerged from a study of cytomegalovirus exposure and HLA in healthy donors. Findings of the study overall: Later analysis indicated greater clonal expansion among HLA-associated TCR beta chains than among equally common other chains.

As concerns this clone: What it binds is unknown.

The PCR made use of 60 Vbeta and 13 Jbeta primers. Clones were sequenced by immunoSEQ multiplex PCR, and TCRdb holds only the in-frame ones, with some missing. Here the sample spans about 200,000 clones, around 80% being singletons. Trimming left V 1 base short and J 6 bases short, with 13 bases between. The CDR3 contains 13 residues. Per the germline V gene, CDR1 is GTSNPN and CDR2 is SVGIG (reference sequence). This rearrangement joins TRBV30 to TRBJ2-7; unclear D gene. The receptor comes from a woman aged 30 to 39 in good health and CMV-seropositive. Sequencing was performed on PBMCs. CDR3 in amino acids: CAWSGRSPGEQYF. The CDR3 DNA reads TGTGCCTGGAGTGGCAGGTCCCCAGGCGAGCAGTACTTC.